Below, one TCR beta chain is given with its context. What it binds is not known. Trimming took 8 bases from V and 7 from J, leaving 18 bases between them. Germline V CDR1 and CDR2: SGHRS, YFSETQ. The CDR3 has 13 amino acids. These data come from a study of T cells in narcolepsy. Turning to the study itself: Donors had narcolepsy type 1 or type 2, or were healthy controls.

The table came from immunoSEQ multiplex PCR; TCRdb's copy has only in-frame clones and leaves some out. The sample lists 36,000 or so clones; roughly 87% were seen once. Broader study findings: Comparing one patient's CSF and blood CD4+ clonotypes highlighted HCRT- and TRIB2-specific autoreactive clonotypes. Reportedly, autoreactive clonotypes were serially detected in patients' blood but not controls'. Autoreactive clone sequences were missing from some blood memory CD4+ repertoires.

This rearrangement joins TRBV5-1 to TRBJ1-1; D is ambiguous. The clonotype originates from a human donor with narcolepsy. Sequencing was performed on CD45RA- memory CD4+ T cells from PBMCs. CDR3: CASPLVGGVEAFF. The DNA of the CDR3 is TGCGCCAGTCCTTTAGTTGGAGGCGTTGAAGCTTTCTTT.